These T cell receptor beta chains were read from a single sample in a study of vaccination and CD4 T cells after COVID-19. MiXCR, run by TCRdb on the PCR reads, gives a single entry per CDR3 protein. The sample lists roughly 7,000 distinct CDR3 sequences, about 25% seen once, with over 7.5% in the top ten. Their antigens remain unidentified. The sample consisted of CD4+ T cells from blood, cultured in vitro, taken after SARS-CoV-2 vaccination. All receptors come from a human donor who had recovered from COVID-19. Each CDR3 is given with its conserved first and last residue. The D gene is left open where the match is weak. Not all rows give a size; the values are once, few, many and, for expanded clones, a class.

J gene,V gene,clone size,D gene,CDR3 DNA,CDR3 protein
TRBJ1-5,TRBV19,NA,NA,TGTGCCAGTAGTTTGAGACCTTCATCCCCAGGCCATCAGCCCCAGCATTTT,CASSLRPSSPGHQPQHF
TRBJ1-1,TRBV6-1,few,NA,TGTGCCAGCAGTGAGACGGCCTGGGCTGAAGCTTTCTTT,CASSETAWAEAFF
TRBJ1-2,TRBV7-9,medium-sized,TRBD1,TGTGCCAGCAGCTTGATAGGGGGCTCCTATGGCTACACCTTC,CASSLIGGSYGYTF
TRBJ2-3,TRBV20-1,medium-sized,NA,TGCAGTGCTAGAGGGGGAACTAGCTATCCAGATACGCAGTATTTT,CSARGGTSYPDTQYF
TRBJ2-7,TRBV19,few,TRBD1,TGTGCCAGTAGCCTGAGACAGGGGGGGGACTACGAGCAGTACTTC,CASSLRQGGDYEQYF
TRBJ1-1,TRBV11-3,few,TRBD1,TGTGCCAGCAGCTTAGTTAAGGACAGGGGGGAACCTGAAGCTTTCTTT,CASSLVKDRGEPEAFF
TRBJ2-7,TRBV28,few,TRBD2,TGTGCCAGCAGAGCGCCCGGACTAGCGGAGGTCTACGAGCAGTACTTC,CASRAPGLAEVYEQYF
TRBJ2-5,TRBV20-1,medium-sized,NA,TGCAGTGCTAGAGCGACGCGGGCCAACCAAGAGACCCAGTACTTC,CSARATRANQETQYF
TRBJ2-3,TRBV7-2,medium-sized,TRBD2,TGTGCCAGCAGCCTCTCAGCGGGAGGGCCAGATACGCAGTATTTT,CASSLSAGGPDTQYF
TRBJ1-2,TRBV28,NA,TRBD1,TGTGCCAGCAGTTCAGGACAGGGCGACTATGGCTACACCTTC,CASSSGQGDYGYTF
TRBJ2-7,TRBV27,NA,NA,TGTGCCAGCAGTCAAGTCCTAGGGTCGACCTACGAGCAGTACTTC,CASSQVLGSTYEQYF
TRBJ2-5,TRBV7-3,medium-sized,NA,TGTGCCAGCAGCTTAAATTTCGAGACCCAGTACTTC,CASSLNFETQYF
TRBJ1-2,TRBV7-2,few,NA,TGTGCCAGCAGCGTAACACCGGGACCCCGATTAGATGGCTACACCTTC,CASSVTPGPRLDGYTF
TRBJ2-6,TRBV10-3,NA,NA,TGTGCATACAGCGATTGGGGGGCTGGGGCCAACGTCCTGACTTTC,CAYSDWGAGANVLTF
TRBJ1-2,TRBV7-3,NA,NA,TGTGCCAGCAGCTCTCTAGAAGGCTATGGCTACACCTTC,CASSSLEGYGYTF
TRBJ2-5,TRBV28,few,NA,TGTGCCAGCATTATAGGGGCCCGTATCGAGACCCAGTACTTC,CASIIGARIETQYF
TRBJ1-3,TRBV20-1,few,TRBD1,TGCAGTGCAAGCGACAGGGGGCTTGGAAACACCATATATTTT,CSASDRGLGNTIYF
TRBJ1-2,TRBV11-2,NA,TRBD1,TGTGCCAGCAGCTCCCGACAGGGATACGGCTACACCTTC,CASSSRQGYGYTF
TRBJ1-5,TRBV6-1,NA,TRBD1,TGTGCCAGCAGTGTCAACTCACAGGGGTTATGGCAGCCCCAGCATTTT,CASSVNSQGLWQPQHF
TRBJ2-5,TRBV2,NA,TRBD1,TGTGCCAGCAGTAGAAGCGACAGGGTCCAAGAGACCCAGTACTTC,CASSRSDRVQETQYF
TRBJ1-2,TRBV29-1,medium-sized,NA,TGCAGCGTTAACAGGGACGGTACGGGGGGCTACACCTTC,CSVNRDGTGGYTF
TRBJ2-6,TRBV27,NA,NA,TGTGCCAGCAGTTTACGGGGCGCTGGGGCCAACGTCCTGACTTTC,CASSLRGAGANVLTF
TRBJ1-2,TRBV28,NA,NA,TGTGCCAGCAGTTTAGGGGGGGGAGGGTCTAACTATGGCTACACCTTC,CASSLGGGGSNYGYTF